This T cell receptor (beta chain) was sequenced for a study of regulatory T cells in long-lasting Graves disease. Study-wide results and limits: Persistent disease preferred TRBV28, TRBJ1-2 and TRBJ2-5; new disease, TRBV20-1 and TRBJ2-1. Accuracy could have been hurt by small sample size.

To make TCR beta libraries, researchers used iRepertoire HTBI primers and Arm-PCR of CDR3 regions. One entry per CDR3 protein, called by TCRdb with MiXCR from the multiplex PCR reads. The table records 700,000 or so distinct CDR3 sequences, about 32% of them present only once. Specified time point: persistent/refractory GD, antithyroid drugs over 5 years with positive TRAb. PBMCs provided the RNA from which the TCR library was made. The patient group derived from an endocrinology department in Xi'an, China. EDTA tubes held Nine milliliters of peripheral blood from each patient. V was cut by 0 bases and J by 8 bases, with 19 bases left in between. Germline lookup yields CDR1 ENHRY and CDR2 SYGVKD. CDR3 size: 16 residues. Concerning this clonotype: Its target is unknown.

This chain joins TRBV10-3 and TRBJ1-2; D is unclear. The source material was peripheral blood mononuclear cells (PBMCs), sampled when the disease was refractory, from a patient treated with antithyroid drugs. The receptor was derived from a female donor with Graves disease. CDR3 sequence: CAISESIRGMGNGYTF. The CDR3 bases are TGTGCCATCAGTGAGTCTATACGGGGAATGGGAAACGGCTACACCTTC.